The clone carrying this TCR beta chain was seen at least ten times. Its cognate antigen is unknown. Using RNA transcripts as the source, TCR beta CDR3 regions were amplified. Primed by the HTBI set, a first-round RT-PCR was run on the TCR CDR3. TCRdb re-called the multiplex PCR reads through MiXCR, storing one row per CDR3 protein. The data contain 600,000 to 700,000 distinct CDR3 sequences, 45% of them singletons. The data stem from a study of T cells in Graves' hyperthyroidism and ophthalmopathy. Investigators excluded patients with uncontrolled infection, other autoimmune disease, pregnancy or lactation. Findings and caveats of the study: Most expanded thyroid clonotypes above 0.001 recurred in blood. Ophthalmopathy, which appeared later, was predicted by the model a median approximately six months before onset.

The origin of this receptor is an adult man with Graves' disease, either hyperthyroidism or ophthalmopathy (not recorded which). Sequenced input: peripheral blood or thyroid tissue (not recorded which).

The CDR3 reads CASLLEKLFF. The CDR3 DNA follows: TGTGCCAGCCTTCTTGAAAAACTGTTTTTT. V usage is TRBV2 and J usage is TRBJ1-4; D is unclear. The CDR3 contains 10 residues. Trimming left V 8 bases short and J 7 bases short, with 5 bases between. Germline V CDR1 and CDR2: SNHLY, FYNNEI. Together with reference TRBV2 and TRBJ1-4, the CDR3 gives the full variable domain: EPEVTQTPSHQVTQMGQEVILRCVPISNHLYFYWYRQILGQKVEFLVSFYNNEISEKSEIFDDQFSVERPDGSNFTLKIRSTKLEDSAMYFCASLLEKLFFGSGTQLSVL.